The 2 T cell receptor beta chains presented below share a single source sample, sequenced in a study of control samples from healthy donors and cancer patients. Assay used: immunoSEQ multiplex PCR; TCRdb lists only in-frame clones, some missing. The sample yields over 100,000 clones, just over 90% seen once. Sequencing was done on a sample of blood. The receptors here all came from a human donor in good health. The donor label of this sample is uncertain.

The chain employs TRBV13 and TRBJ2-7, with 8 bases lining up with TRBD1. V trimming: 6 bases; J trimming: 4 bases; junction bases outside the gene matches: 11. Germline V gives CDR1 PRHDT, CDR2 FYEKMQ (reference sequence). The CDR3 runs to 15 residues. The CDR3 nucleotides are TGTGCCAGCAGTTACCGGGACAGGAAAACTTACGAGCAGTACTTC. As protein: CASSYRDRKTYEQYF.

The genes are TRBV6-5 and TRBJ2-1; D is perhaps TRBD1 or TRBD2 (5 bases each). CDR3 length: 16 amino acids. V lost 0 bases and J 8 bases, leaving 17 bases between the germline ends. The germline V gene has CDR1 MNHEY and CDR2 SVGAGI. The CDR3 reads CASSYSSGHSEDEQFF. The CDR3 DNA sequence: TGTGCCAGCAGTTACTCGAGTGGACACTCGGAGGATGAGCAGTTCTTC.